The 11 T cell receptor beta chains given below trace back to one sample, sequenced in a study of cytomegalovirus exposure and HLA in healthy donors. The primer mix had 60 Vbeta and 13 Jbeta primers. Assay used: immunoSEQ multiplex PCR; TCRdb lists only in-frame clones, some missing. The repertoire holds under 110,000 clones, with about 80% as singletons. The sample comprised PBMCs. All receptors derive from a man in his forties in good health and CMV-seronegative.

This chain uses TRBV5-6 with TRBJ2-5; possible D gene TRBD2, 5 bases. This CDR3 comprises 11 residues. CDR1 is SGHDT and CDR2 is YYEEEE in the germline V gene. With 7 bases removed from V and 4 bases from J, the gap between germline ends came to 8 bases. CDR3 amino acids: CASEGRETQYF. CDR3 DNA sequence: TGTGCCAGCGAGGGCAGAGAGACCCAGTACTTC.

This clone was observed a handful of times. The DNA for the CDR3 is TGTGCCAGCAGCTTGGGCGGACAGCTGTACACTGAAGCTTTCTTT. Translation: CASSLGGQLYTEAFF. The rearrangement uses TRBV5-6 and TRBJ1-1, with D perhaps matching TRBD1 (6 bases). The V gene lost 0 bases and the J gene lost 3 bases, with 12 bases spanning the gap. The germline CDR1 and CDR2 sequences are SGHDT and YYEEEE. The length of the CDR3 is 15 residues. Full variable domain (remainder filled in from reference TRBV5-6 and TRBJ1-1): DAGVTQSPTHLIKTRGQQVTLRCSPKSGHDTVSWYQQALGQGPQFIFQYYEEEERQRGNFPDRFSGHQFPNYSSELNVNALLLGDSALYLCASSLGGQLYTEAFFGQGTRLTVV.

The CDR3 here is CATTRPGQGGTGELFF. CDR3 bases: TGTGCCACCACAAGGCCGGGACAGGGAGGAACCGGGGAGCTGTTTTTT. The chain joins TRBV7-9 to TRBJ2-2, with TRBD1 matching over 9 bases. CDR1 is SEHNR and CDR2 is FQNEAQ in the germline V gene (reference sequence). V dropped 10 bases and J dropped 5; count of bases not matched to a gene: 14. This CDR3 is 16 amino acids long.

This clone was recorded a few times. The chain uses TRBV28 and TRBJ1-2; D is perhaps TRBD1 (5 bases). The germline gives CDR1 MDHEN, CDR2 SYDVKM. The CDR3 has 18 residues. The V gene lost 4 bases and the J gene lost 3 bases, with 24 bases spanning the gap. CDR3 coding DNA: TGTGCCAGCAGTTCCTTCGCCGGGACTAGAAAAGCTGACTATGGCTACACCTTC. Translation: CASSSFAGTRKADYGYTF.

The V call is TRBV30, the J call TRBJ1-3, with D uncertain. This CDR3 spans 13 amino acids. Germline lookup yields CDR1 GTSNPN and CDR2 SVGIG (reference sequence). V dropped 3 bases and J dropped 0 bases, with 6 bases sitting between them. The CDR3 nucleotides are TGTGCCTGGAGCGGGAACTCTGGAAACACCATATATTTT. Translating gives CAWSGNSGNTIYF.

CDR3 protein: CASSGAGLPSTDTQYF. The CDR3 DNA follows: TGTGCCAGCAGTGGGGCTGGCCTCCCTAGCACAGATACGCAGTATTTT. The rearrangement links TRBV6-1 to TRBJ2-3; D is unclear. This CDR3 has 16 residues. V dropped 4 bases and J dropped 0 bases, with 14 bases sitting between them. Germline assignment: CDR1 MNHNS and CDR2 SASEGT.

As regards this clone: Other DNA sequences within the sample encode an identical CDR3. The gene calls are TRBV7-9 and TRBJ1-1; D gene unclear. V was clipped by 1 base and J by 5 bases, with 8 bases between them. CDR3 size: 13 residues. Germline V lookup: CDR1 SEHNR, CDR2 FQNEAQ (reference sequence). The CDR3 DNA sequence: TGTGCCAGCAGCTTAGAGACCGGGACTGAAGCTTTCTTT. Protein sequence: CASSLETGTEAFF.

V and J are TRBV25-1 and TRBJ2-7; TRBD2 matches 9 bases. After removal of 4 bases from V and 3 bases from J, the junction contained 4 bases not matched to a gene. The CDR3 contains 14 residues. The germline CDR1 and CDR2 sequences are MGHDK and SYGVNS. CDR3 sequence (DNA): TGTGCCAGCAGTGTACCGACTAGCGGCTACGAGCAGTACTTC. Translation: CASSVPTSGYEQYF.

CDR3 sequence reads: CASSSNRAGANVLTF. CDR3 DNA: TGTGCCAGCAGCTCTAACAGGGCTGGGGCCAACGTCCTGACTTTC. The chain joins TRBV7-3 to TRBJ2-6; a weak D match, TRBD1 (6 bases). The germline V and J ends were trimmed by 4 bases and 2 bases, with 9 bases remaining between them. There are 15 residues in the CDR3. CDR1 SGHTA and CDR2 FQGTGA come from the germline V gene.

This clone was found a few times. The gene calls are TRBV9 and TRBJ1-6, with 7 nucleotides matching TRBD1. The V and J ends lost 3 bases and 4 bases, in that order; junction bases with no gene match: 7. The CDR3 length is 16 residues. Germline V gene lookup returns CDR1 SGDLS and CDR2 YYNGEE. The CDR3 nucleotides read TGTGCCAGCAGCGCTGGGACAGCCCAGTATAATTCACCCCTCCACTTT. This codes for CASSAGTAQYNSPLHF.

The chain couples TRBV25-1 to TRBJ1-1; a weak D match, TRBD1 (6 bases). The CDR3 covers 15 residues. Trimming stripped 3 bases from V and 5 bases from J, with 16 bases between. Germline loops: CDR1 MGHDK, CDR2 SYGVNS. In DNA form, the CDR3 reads TGTGCCAGCAGTGAGGTCGGGGGGCTGGGGACTGAAGCTTTCTTT. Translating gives CASSEVGGLGTEAFF.